This entry lists 18 T cell receptor beta chains sequenced from one sample in a study of blood T cell repertoires in COVID-19 (dated by TCRdb to 2018 to 2021). Libraries were constructed by the immunoSEQ multiplex PCR assay. TCRdb's version of the immuneACCESS table is confined to in-frame rearrangements and falls short of the full clone set. An unresolved V gene accounts for under half of the shortfall where checked; the remainder is of unknown origin. The sample contains about 250,000 clones, more than 65% of them found a single time. Of the sample, approximately 4% falls within the top ten clones. Sequencing was done on a sample of peripheral blood. The receptors shown here come from a woman in her thirties or forties with active or convalescent COVID-19.

The J gene is TRBJ2-2, the V gene TRBV7-3, with TRBD2 as a possible D gene (5 bases). The CDR3 length is 15 residues. Deletions cut 5 bases from V and 4 bases from J, with 14 bases between. Germline lookup yields CDR1 SGHTA and CDR2 FQGTGA. In DNA form, the CDR3 reads TGTGCCAGCAGCATTTCCGGGGTCCGCACCGGGGAGCTGTTTTTT. Amino acid sequence: CASSISGVRTGELFF.

The genes are TRBV7-3 and TRBJ1-1; a weak D match, TRBD1 (5 bases). This CDR3 is 15 amino acids long. Germline V gene lookup returns CDR1 SGHTA and CDR2 FQGTGA. Trimming removed 4 bases from V and 3 bases from J, with 15 bases in between. CDR3 residues: CASSSGEGWDTEAFF. DNA for the CDR3: TGTGCCAGCAGCTCGGGGGAAGGGTGGGACACTGAAGCTTTCTTT.

The chain carries TRBV5-4 and TRBJ1-2, with D perhaps TRBD1 (6 bases). Between the trimmed V and J ends, which lost 1 base and 6 bases, there was a span of 10 bases. The CDR3 is 13 amino acids. The V gene's germline CDR1 is SGHNT and CDR2 YYREEE (reference sequence). The CDR3 here is CASSLRGANGYTF. The CDR3 nucleotides are TGTGCCAGCAGCTTGCGGGGGGCTAATGGCTACACCTTC.

This clone showed up just once. The rearrangement joins TRBV15 to TRBJ2-1; D is unresolved. This CDR3 is 14 amino acids long. The V and J ends lost 2 bases and 2 bases respectively, with 7 bases between them. CDR1 LNHNV and CDR2 YYDKDF come from the germline V gene (reference sequence). CDR3 amino acids: CATSRLQTYNEQFF. In nucleotides, the CDR3 is TGTGCCACCAGCAGACTACAGACCTACAATGAGCAGTTCTTC. The complete variable domain, with remaining parts taken from reference TRBV15 and TRBJ2-1, reads DAMVIQNPRYQVTQFGKPVTLSCSQTLNHNVMYWYQQKSSQAPKLLFHYYDKDFNNEADTPDNFQSRRPNTSFCFLDIRSPGLGDTAMYLCATSRLQTYNEQFFGPGTRLTVL.

This clone showed up just a few times. The chain is built from TRBV6-6 and TRBJ2-2; D may be TRBD1 (5 bases). The germline V gene encodes CDR1 MNHNY and CDR2 SVGAGI (reference sequence). With 6 bases removed from V and 7 bases from J, the gap between germline ends came to 12 bases. The CDR3 has 13 amino acids. The CDR3 reads CASSPTTVGELFF. Written as DNA, the CDR3 is TGTGCCAGCAGCCCAACGACAGTCGGGGAGCTGTTTTTT.

The count of this clone is one. The rearrangement uses TRBV7-3 and TRBJ2-3; 8 bases match TRBD1. The CDR3 contains 16 residues. The junction had 8 bases not matched to a gene; V was cut back by 2 bases and J by 4 bases. CDR1 and CDR2 (germline): SGHTA, FQGTGA. CDR3 coding DNA: TGTGCCAGCAGCTTACAGGCAGGGGGCGCAGCAGATACGCAGTATTTT. Its translation: CASSLQAGGAADTQYF.

The chain joins TRBV5-1 to TRBJ1-1; the D gene is possibly TRBD1 (6 bases). The CDR3 length is 15 residues. Germline V gene data show CDR1 as SGHRS and CDR2 as YFSETQ. V lost 3 bases to trimming and J lost 7 bases, with 19 bases between them. The CDR3 is CASSWGGADGGEAFF. CDR3 DNA sequence: TGCGCCAGCAGCTGGGGGGGGGCGGATGGTGGTGAAGCTTTCTTT.

V and J are TRBV28 and TRBJ1-6; 7 bases align to TRBD1. V gave up 5 bases and J gave up 7 bases; unmatched junction bases: 11. The V gene's germline CDR1 is MDHEN and CDR2 SYDVKM. CDR3 length equals 16 residues. This CDR3 is CASSPRTGAGNSPLHF. CDR3 DNA: TGTGCCAGCAGTCCTCGCACAGGGGCTGGCAATTCACCCCTCCACTTT.

The chain recombines TRBV7-6 with TRBJ2-1, with TRBD1 matching 8 bases. This CDR3 has 16 amino acids. The V and J ends lost 5 bases and 2 bases, in that order; junction bases with no gene match: 8. Germline V CDR1 and CDR2: SGHVS, FNYEAQ. CDR3 residues: CASSPQGTGTYNEQFF. In DNA form, the CDR3 reads TGTGCCAGCAGCCCGCAAGGGACAGGAACCTACAATGAGCAGTTCTTC.

This chain joins TRBV5-5 and TRBJ2-5; 11 nucleotides line up with TRBD2. The CDR3 contains 15 residues. In germline, CDR1 is SGHKS, CDR2 YYEKEE (reference sequence). Trimming removed 2 bases from V and 4 bases from J; junction bases left unmatched: 4. The CDR3 spells CASSFGLAGGETQYF. For the CDR3, the DNA is TGTGCCAGCAGCTTTGGGCTAGCGGGGGGAGAGACCCAGTACTTC. Full variable domain (outside the CDR3, taken from reference TRBV5-5 and TRBJ2-5): DAGVTQSPTHLIKTRGQQVTLRCSPISGHKSVSWYQQVLGQGPQFIFQYYEKEERGRGNFPDRFSARQFPNYSSELNVNALLLGDSALYLCASSFGLAGGETQYFGPGTRLLVL.

The rearrangement uses TRBV3-1 (or the pseudogene TRBV3-2) and TRBJ1-1, with D possibly TRBD1 on 6 matching bases. This CDR3 region has 14 residues. The V end lost 1 base, the J end lost 11 bases, and 17 bases lay between the germline ends. Germline V gene lookup returns CDR1 LGHDT and CDR2 YNNKEL (reference sequence). Here the CDR3 DNA reads TGTGCCAGCAGCCAAGTGGCCGGGCCCCAGGGGGCTTTCTTT. Protein: CASSQVAGPQGAFF.

This sequence joins TRBV30 and TRBJ1-2; 7 bases are a match to TRBD1. The V gene's germline CDR1 is GTSNPN and CDR2 SVGIG (reference sequence). Germline trimming cut 2 bases from V and 1 base from J; bases unmatched to any gene: 13. The CDR3 consists of 17 residues. CDR3 sequence reads: CAWSTTTGTVYNYGYTF. The CDR3 DNA reads TGTGCCTGGAGTACAACAACCGGGACAGTGTATAACTATGGCTACACCTTC.

This chain links TRBV12-3 or TRBV12-4 with TRBJ2-3, with D maybe TRBD2 (6 bases). V dropped 8 bases and J dropped 6 bases, with 15 bases sitting between them. This CDR3 has 13 residues. CDR3 sequence: CASQKSGVDTQYF. CDR3 bases: TGTGCCAGCCAGAAGTCGGGGGTGGATACGCAGTATTTT.

This clone turned up a few times. The V call is TRBV11-2, the J call TRBJ1-2; 8 positions agree with TRBD1. CDR1 SGHAT and CDR2 FQNNGV come from the germline V gene. J was trimmed by 1 base and V by 1 base; bases with no gene match: 2. The CDR3 has 15 amino acids. The CDR3 sequence is CASSLGTGINYGYTF. The CDR3 coding sequence is TGTGCCAGCAGCTTAGGGACAGGGATTAACTATGGCTACACCTTC. Complete variable domain (other parts from reference TRBV11-2 and TRBJ1-2): EAGVAQSPRYKIIEKRQSVAFWCNPISGHATLYWYQQILGQGPKLLIQFQNNGVVDDSQLPKDRFSAERLKGVDSTLKIQPAKLEDSAVYLCASSLGTGINYGYTFGSGTRLTVV.

This clone has only a few counts. The genes are TRBV30 and TRBJ1-5; D is unresolved. This CDR3 has 15 residues. V was cut by 1 base and J by 2 bases, with 12 bases left in between. From germline, CDR1 is GTSNPN and CDR2 SVGIG (reference sequence). This chain's CDR3 is CAWSESPGRNQPQHF. CDR3 nucleotides: TGTGCCTGGAGTGAGAGCCCGGGTCGCAATCAGCCCCAGCATTTT.

The rearrangement joins TRBV11-1 to TRBJ2-3, with 8 bases matching TRBD1. Per germline, CDR1 SGHAT and CDR2 FQDESV (reference sequence). This CDR3 is built from 15 residues. Trimming cost V 4 bases and J 2 bases; bases outside gene matches: 5. CDR3 coding DNA: TGTGCCAGCAGCTCGGCGACAGGGGCCACAGATACGCAGTATTTT. The encoded protein is CASSSATGATDTQYF.

The CDR3: CASSGGGQGTYGYTF. The CDR3 coding sequence is TGTGCCAGCAGTGGGGGGGGACAGGGTACTTATGGCTACACCTTC. This chain links TRBV27 with TRBJ1-2, with 9 bases identical to TRBD1. The CDR3 covers 15 residues. J was trimmed by 5 bases and V by 5 bases; bases with no gene match: 9. Germline CDR1 MNHEY, CDR2 SMNVEV (reference sequence).

This clone was detected only once. The gene calls are TRBV2 and TRBJ2-3; 10 bases are a match to TRBD2. J was trimmed by 6 bases and V by 2 bases; bases with no gene match: 5. Germline-derived CDR1 and CDR2 are SNHLY and FYNNEI. This CDR3 is built from 15 residues. The CDR3 protein is CASSEQRGGSDTQYF. The CDR3 DNA reads as TGTGCCAGCAGTGAACAGCGGGGGGGATCCGATACGCAGTATTTT.